This is a list of T cell receptor beta chains from one sample in a study of shared clonotypes between healthy human individuals. The repertoire was sequenced with immunoSEQ multiplex PCR; TCRdb's copy has only in-frame clones and lacks some. The repertoire consists of about 2.2 million clones, with approximately 92% occurring once and the leading ten covering about 1.6%. Material: naive CD8+ T cells from PBMCs. These receptors originate from a man in his late teens or twenties in good health. Some clones in this sample may be carry-over from other donors' samples. CDR3s include the opening cysteine and the closing phenylalanine or tryptophan.

TRBJ1-1	TRBV5-1	CASSFRSGSTRPEAFF
TRBJ2-1	TRBV28	CASSSLPGLAVNEQFF
TRBJ1-2	TRBV6-6	CASSDRPDYGYTF
TRBJ2-1	TRBV9	CASSVDGGRNEQFF
TRBJ1-2	TRBV28	CASSRDPLQTYYGYTF
TRBJ1-2	TRBV6-5	CASSPSGRSGGYTF
TRBJ2-7	TRBV15	CATSSTLTSGTWHEQYF
TRBJ2-7	TRBV5-1	CASSFDTPYEQYF
TRBJ2-7	TRBV19	CASSISWTGASYEQYF
TRBJ2-1	TRBV7-2	CASSFSLNNEQFF
TRBJ2-7	TRBV5-1	CASSWVAGYEQYF
TRBJ2-3	TRBV12-5	CASGLVLEAGSTDTQYF
TRBJ1-4	TRBV7-6	CASSFGRGREKLFF
TRBJ2-5	TRBV19	CASSVLLAGGSQETQYF
TRBJ1-5	TRBV6-5	CASSARQGDNQPQHF
TRBJ2-3	TRBV7-3	CASSLYSGRLIPDTQYF
TRBJ2-1	TRBV28	CASSLNWEEQFF
TRBJ1-1	TRBV29-1	CSVTDREAFF
TRBJ2-7	TRBV13	CASSLIPLAEKYEQYF
TRBJ2-7	TRBV5-1	CASSNRDHFYEQYF
TRBJ2-1	TRBV5-5	CASSLAVPGTPYNEQFF
TRBJ2-7	TRBV27	CASSMRVPGYEQYF
TRBJ2-1	TRBV4-1	CASSQISGVYNEQFF
TRBJ2-6	TRBV19	CASSWGVGLPSSGANVLTF
TRBJ2-3	TRBV7-9	CASSPLAGVIDTQYF
TRBJ2-7	TRBV7-9	CASSWDSLFAYEQYF
TRBJ2-2	TRBV7-7	CASSPHLSGELFF
TRBJ2-3	TRBV6-6	CASGSRTSTDTQYF
TRBJ2-5	TRBV7-8	CASSSRQFQYF
TRBJ2-2	TRBV5-1	CASSSPPSPGELFF
TRBJ1-2	TRBV7-9	CASSSTERYGYTF
TRBJ2-5	TRBV6-6	CASSLSGTRETQYF
TRBJ1-1	TRBV7-9	CASSFPAGAVTEAFF
TRBJ2-3	TRBV29-1	CSVIRQGGTDTQYF
TRBJ2-3	TRBV15	CATSRTGGLDTQYF
TRBJ2-5	TRBV19	CASTHGGTSQETQYF
TRBJ2-3	TRBV9	CASSVDRARTDTQYF
TRBJ2-1	TRBV4-1	CASRYHPNTYNEQFF
TRBJ2-1	TRBV5-6	CASSLGLRLNSYNEQFF
TRBJ2-5	TRBV10-3	CAISEVGGKETQYF
TRBJ2-7	TRBV7-9	CASSLGQGFHEQYF
TRBJ1-5	TRBV6-1	CASSELLSNQPQHF
TRBJ2-7	TRBV7-8	CASSLGRRGSYEQYF
TRBJ1-5	TRBV19	CASTGQYSNQPQHF
TRBJ2-3	TRBV2	CASRHPGQGQDTQYF
TRBJ2-1	TRBV28	CASSSLAFGSYNEQFF
TRBJ1-1	TRBV13	CASSLGGRTEAFF
TRBJ2-7	TRBV19	CATFRDRLYEQYF
TRBJ1-2	TRBV4-3	CASSQEVGQRYGYTF
TRBJ2-1	TRBV10-1	CASSETGEGYNEQFF